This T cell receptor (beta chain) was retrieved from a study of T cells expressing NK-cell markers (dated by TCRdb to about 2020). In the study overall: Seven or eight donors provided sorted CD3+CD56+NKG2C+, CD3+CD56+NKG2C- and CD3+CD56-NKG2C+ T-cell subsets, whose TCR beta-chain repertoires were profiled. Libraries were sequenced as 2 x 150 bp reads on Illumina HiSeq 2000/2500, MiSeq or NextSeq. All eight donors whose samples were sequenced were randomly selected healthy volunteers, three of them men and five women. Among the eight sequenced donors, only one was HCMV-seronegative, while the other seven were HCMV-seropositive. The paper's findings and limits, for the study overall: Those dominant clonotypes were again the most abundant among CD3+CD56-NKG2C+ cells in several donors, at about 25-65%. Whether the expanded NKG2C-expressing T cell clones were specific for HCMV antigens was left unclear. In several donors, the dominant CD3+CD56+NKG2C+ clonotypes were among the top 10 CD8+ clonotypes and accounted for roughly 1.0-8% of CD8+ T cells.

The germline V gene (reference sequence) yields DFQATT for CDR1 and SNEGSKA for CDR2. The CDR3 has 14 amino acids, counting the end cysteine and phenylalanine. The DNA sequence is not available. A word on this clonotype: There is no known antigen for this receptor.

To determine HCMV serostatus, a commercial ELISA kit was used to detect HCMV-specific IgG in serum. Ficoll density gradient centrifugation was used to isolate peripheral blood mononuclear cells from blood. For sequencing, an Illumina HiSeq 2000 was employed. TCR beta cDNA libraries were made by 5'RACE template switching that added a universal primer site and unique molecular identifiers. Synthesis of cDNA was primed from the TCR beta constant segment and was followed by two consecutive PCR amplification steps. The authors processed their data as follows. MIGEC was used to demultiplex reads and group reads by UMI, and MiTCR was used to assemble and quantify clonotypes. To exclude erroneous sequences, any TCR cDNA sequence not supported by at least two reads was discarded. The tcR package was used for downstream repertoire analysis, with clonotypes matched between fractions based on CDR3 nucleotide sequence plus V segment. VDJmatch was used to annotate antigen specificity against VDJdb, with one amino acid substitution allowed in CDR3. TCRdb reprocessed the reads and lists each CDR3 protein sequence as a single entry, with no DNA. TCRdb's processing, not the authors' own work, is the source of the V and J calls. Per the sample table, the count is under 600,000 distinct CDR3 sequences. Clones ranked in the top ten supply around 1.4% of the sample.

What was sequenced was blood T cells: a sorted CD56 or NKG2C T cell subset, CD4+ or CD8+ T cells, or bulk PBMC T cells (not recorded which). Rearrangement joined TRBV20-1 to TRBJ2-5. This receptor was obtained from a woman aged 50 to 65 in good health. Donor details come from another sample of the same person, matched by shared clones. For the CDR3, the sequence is CSAPVNWNQETQYF.